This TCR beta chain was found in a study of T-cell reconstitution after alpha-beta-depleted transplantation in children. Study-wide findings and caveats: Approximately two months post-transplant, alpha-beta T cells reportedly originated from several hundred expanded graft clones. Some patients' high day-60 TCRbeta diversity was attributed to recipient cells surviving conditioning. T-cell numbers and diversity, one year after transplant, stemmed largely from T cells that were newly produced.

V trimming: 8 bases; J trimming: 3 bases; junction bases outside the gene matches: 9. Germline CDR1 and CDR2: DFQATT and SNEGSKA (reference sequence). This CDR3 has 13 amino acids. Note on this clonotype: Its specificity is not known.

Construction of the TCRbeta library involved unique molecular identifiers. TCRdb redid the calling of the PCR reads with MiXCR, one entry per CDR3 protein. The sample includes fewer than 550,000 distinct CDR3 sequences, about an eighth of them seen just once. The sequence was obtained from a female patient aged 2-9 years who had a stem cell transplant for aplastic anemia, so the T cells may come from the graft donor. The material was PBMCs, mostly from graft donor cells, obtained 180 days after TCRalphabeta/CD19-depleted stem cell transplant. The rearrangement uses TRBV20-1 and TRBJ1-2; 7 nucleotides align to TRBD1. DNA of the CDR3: TGCAGTTCTACTAAAGGGGGCGACTATGGCTACACCTTC. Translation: CSSTKGGDYGYTF.